The 12 T cell receptor beta chains listed next were all sequenced from one sample in a study of T cell clonality in common variable immunodeficiency (dated by TCRdb to the mid-2010s). Summary of the overall study and its limitations: Reportedly, TCRbeta sequences from CVID had fewer deletions and N-nucleotide insertions, and highly modified clones with 13 or more V deletions were absent from CVID.

Libraries came from the immunoSEQ multiplex PCR assay. Here the immuneACCESS table is served through TCRdb, limited to in-frame sequences with V and J called. Missing clones are a known gap in these copies; in checked studies unresolved V genes cover under half, and the rest lacks a known reason. The sample comprises roughly 7,400 clones, and every one was counted more than once. Jointly, the top ten make up 20% to 25% of the sample. Which antigens these TCRs recognize remains unknown. Sequences were obtained from peripheral blood mononuclear cells. The receptor source for this set is a human donor with common variable immunodeficiency.

This clone is medium-sized in the sample. The read finishes 3 residues shy of the CDR3 end, and the germline J gene is used to complete it. The J gene is TRBJ2-7, the V gene TRBV5-1, with D tentatively TRBD1 (5 bases). V lost 4 bases to trimming and J lost 0 bases, with 14 bases between them. The CDR3 is made up of 15 amino acids. Germline-derived CDR1 and CDR2 are SGHRS and YFSETQ. Incomplete CDR3 DNA: TGCGCCAGCAGCCTCAGGACACAAGGCTCCTACGAG. Translating it yields CASSLRTQGSYE. The entire CDR3 sequence reads CASSLRTQGSYEQYF.

A few counts support this clone. The sequenced fragment ends 3 residues before the CDR3 boundary, so the rest is inferred from the germline J gene. This chain joins TRBV20-1 and TRBJ2-5; 8 bases are shared with TRBD2. CDR1 DFQATT and CDR2 SNEGSKA come from the germline V gene (reference sequence). Unmatched junction bases numbered 9, after V lost 7 bases and J lost 5 bases. The CDR3 extends over 13 amino acids. CDR3 DNA (partial): TGCAGTGTGAGCGGGAGACTGGGGGAGACC. Encoded protein: CSVSGRLGET. The complete CDR3 reads CSVSGRLGETQYF.

This clone was recorded at least ten times. The observed sequence ends 3 residues before the CDR3 terminus, with the missing tail filled in from the germline J gene. The chain links TRBV27 to TRBJ2-6; unclear D gene. V dropped 6 bases and J dropped 4 bases, with 13 bases sitting between them. The CDR3 is 15 amino acids. Per the germline V gene, CDR1 is MNHEY and CDR2 is SMNVEV (reference sequence). This chain's CDR3 is CASRSAALGANVLTF. The CDR3 DNA, read in part, is TGTGCCAGCAGATCTGCTGCGCTCGGGGCCAACGTC.

This clone was counted ten times or more. The read comes to an end 3 residues before the CDR3 does, leaving the germline J gene to fill in the end. J is TRBJ1-6 and V is TRBV3-1 (or the pseudogene TRBV3-2), with no clear D. Trimming shortened V by 4 bases and J by 7 bases, and 8 bases separated the two germline ends. The germline CDR1 and CDR2 sequences are LGHDT and YNNKEL (reference sequence). This CDR3 has 13 amino acids. The CDR3 sequence: CASSLQRNSPLHF. Incomplete CDR3 DNA: TGTGCCAGCAGCCTGCAGAGGAATTCACCC.

On this clone itself: The CDR3 end is not reached by the read, which stops 3 residues before it; the germline J gene fills it in. The V and J genes are TRBV6-2 or TRBV6-3 and TRBJ2-3; 10 nucleotides match TRBD2. Germline CDR1 and CDR2: MNHEY and SVGEGT. The V segment lost 5 bases and the J segment 8 bases; nucleotides outside the gene matches: 10. This CDR3 spans 15 amino acids. CDR3 sequence reads: CASSDLAGGVGTQYF. The part of the CDR3 DNA that was read is TGTGCCAGCAGTGACTTAGCGGGAGGTGTAGGTACG.

Notes on this clone: Read coverage stops 3 residues before the CDR3 terminus; the germline J gene supplies the remainder. The chain has TRBV19 and TRBJ2-2, with 8 positions matching TRBD1. Trimming at V came to 5 bases and at J to 0 bases, leaving 2 bases not matched to a gene. There are 15 residues in the CDR3. CDR1 is LNHDA, CDR2 SQIVND, per germline (reference sequence). CDR3 loop: CASSAQGANTGELFF. The covered CDR3 bases are TGTGCCAGTAGTGCACAGGGGGCGAACACCGGGGAG.

In this sample, this clone turned up a few times. The sequenced fragment ends 3 residues before the CDR3 boundary, so the rest is inferred from the germline J gene. The chain couples TRBV7-9 to TRBJ2-7; unclear D gene. V lost 6 bases and J lost 4, with 13 bases in between. This CDR3 contains 13 residues. The germline gives CDR1 SEHNR, CDR2 FQNEAQ (reference sequence). CDR3 DNA (partial): TGTGCCAGCAGTCTAGGAGCTGGATACGAG. This sequence encodes CASSLGAGYE. The whole CDR3 protein reads CASSLGAGYEQYF.

This clone was detected a few times. CDR3: CASSPRLAGYEQYF. The CDR3 bases that were read are TGTGCCAGCAGCCCTAGACTAGCTGGCTACGAG. The V gene is TRBV7-9, the J gene TRBJ2-7; 7 positions agree with TRBD2. Sequencing ends 3 residues short of the CDR3 end; the germline J gene provides the rest. The ends lost 5 bases at V and 3 bases at J; junction bases unmatched: 7. Germline V gene lookup returns CDR1 SEHNR and CDR2 FQNEAQ (reference sequence). This CDR3 region has 14 residues.

The table lists this clone with many counts. The read finishes 3 residues shy of the CDR3 end, and the germline J gene is used to complete it. The gene calls are TRBV20-1 and TRBJ2-6; no reliable D call. V was trimmed by 6 bases and J by 0 bases, leaving 6 bases between them. Germline CDR1 reads DFQATT; CDR2 reads SNEGSKA (reference sequence). The CDR3 totals 13 residues. The DNA read from the CDR3 is TGCAGTGCCAGGAGCTCTGGGGCCAACGTC. Translation: CSARSSGANV. The CDR3 in full is CSARSSGANVLTF.

Details on this clone: The read is 3 residues too short to cover the CDR3 end, so that end is filled in from the germline J gene. The chain employs TRBV18 and TRBJ2-5, with TRBD1 matching 8 bases. V lost 3 bases to trimming and J lost 4 bases; unmatched junction nucleotides: 7. The length of the CDR3 is 15 residues. Germline V gives CDR1 KGHSH, CDR2 LQKENI. CDR3 amino acids: CASSPRTGRGETQYF. The sequenced CDR3 bases are TGTGCCAGCTCACCGCGGACAGGGAGAGGAGAGACC.

This clone is termed medium-sized (0.01 to 0.1%). The CDR3 end falls 3 residues outside the read, so it is completed with the germline J gene. This sequence joins TRBV5-6 and TRBJ1-2; D possibly corresponds to TRBD1 (5 bases). V lost 6 bases, J lost 4 bases, and 16 bases lay in between. The CDR3 is 14 residues long. Germline CDR1 and CDR2: SGHDT and YYEEEE. CDR3 DNA, as far as it was read: TGTGCCAGCATCCTGGACAACTCTATCTATGGC. This encodes CASILDNSIYG. The entire CDR3 protein is CASILDNSIYGYTF.

On this clone itself: The missing CDR3 end, 3 residues past where the read stops, is filled in from the germline J gene. This chain uses TRBV7-9 with TRBJ2-1; 10 bases line up with TRBD2. The CDR3 extends over 15 amino acids. Trimming took 6 bases from V and 6 from J; bases not matched to a gene: 8. Germline CDR1 and CDR2: SEHNR and FQNEAQ (reference sequence). The part of the CDR3 DNA that was read is TGTGCCAGCAGTAAATCTAGCGGGAGACCCAATGAG. Residues: CASSKSSGRPNE. In full, the CDR3 is CASSKSSGRPNEQFF.